By share, the clone carrying this T cell receptor (beta chain) ranks as medium-sized (0.01 to 0.1%). Its specificity is not known. Peripheral blood genomic DNA, not sorted cells or RNA, was the template. These data are taken from a study of T cell repertoires in aging, cancer and after chemotherapy. Study-wide results and caveats: Age-matched healthy donors had significantly more diverse, less clonal blood TCR repertoires than untreated cancer patients.

CDR1 is MNHEY, CDR2 SVGAGI, per germline. CDR3 length equals 14 residues. Deletions cut 0 bases from V and 3 bases from J, with 9 bases between. Rearranged V-D-J TRB sequences were amplified with a mixed TRB-A/B primer pool. TCRdb processed the multiplex PCR reads anew with MiXCR; each CDR3 protein has one entry. The sample holds 2,500 to 3,500 distinct CDR3 sequences, approximately 25% seen once. This TCR derives from a human donor with a solid tumor. The chain links TRBV6-5 to TRBJ2-7; D is unresolved. The sample comprised blood. The CDR3 region has the DNA TGTGCCAGCAGTTACTCCCGGTGGGGCTACGAGCAGTACTTC. Its protein is CASSYSRWGYEQYF.